These 32 T cell receptor beta chains were all obtained from the same sample, sequenced in a study of shared T cell receptors in the human thymus listed by TCRdb under 2021. The library was generated by the immunoSEQ multiplex PCR assay. TCRdb limited this immuneACCESS table to in-frame rearrangements with V and J called. A share of clones is missing; checked studies link under half to unresolved V genes, and the rest is unexplained. For this sample the table gives some 760,000 clones, of which 80% to 90% were detected only once. The ten largest clones take up 0.0095% to 0.013% of the sample. Separately, the same data were catalogued under a study of human thymus T cells.

The specimen sequenced was thymocytes. The source is a girl in the first two years of life with a congenital heart defect. Donor details come from another sample of the same person, matched by shared clones.

V and J are TRBV6-6 and TRBJ1-2, with 7 positions matching TRBD1. CDR3 length: 14 residues. V gave up 10 bases and J gave up 0 bases; unmatched junction bases: 8. CDR1 is MNHNY and CDR2 is SVGAGI in the germline V gene (reference sequence). CDR3: CATPDRAANYGYTF. The CDR3 bases are TGTGCCACGCCTGACAGGGCAGCTAACTATGGCTACACCTTC.

This clone was recorded only once. The chain employs TRBV5-6 and TRBJ1-6, with a tentative D call TRBD1 (6 bases). The CDR3 loop spans 17 amino acids. The germline V gene encodes CDR1 SGHDT and CDR2 YYEEEE. The V and J ends lost 0 bases and 9 bases respectively, with 19 bases between them. The CDR3 spells CASSLGRSTGMGSPLHF. CDR3 DNA sequence: TGTGCCAGCAGCTTGGGGCGAAGCACAGGGATGGGTTCACCCCTCCACTTT.

This sequence joins TRBV5-1 and TRBJ1-1, with 7 bases identical to TRBD1. Per germline, CDR1 SGHRS and CDR2 YFSETQ. J was trimmed by 5 bases and V by 4 bases; bases with no gene match: 8. This CDR3 comprises 14 residues. CDR3 DNA: TGCGCCAGCAGCGTCAGGGGGAAGGGGACTGAAGCTTTCTTT. Translating it yields CASSVRGKGTEAFF. Full variable domain (remainder filled in from reference TRBV5-1 and TRBJ1-1): KAGVTQTPRYLIKTRGQQVTLSCSPISGHRSVSWYQQTPGQGLQFLFEYFSETQRNKGNFPGRFSGRQFSNSRSEMNVSTLELGDSALYLCASSVRGKGTEAFFGQGTRLTVV.

This clone was counted a few times. The gene calls are TRBV6-5 and TRBJ1-2; TRBD1 might be the D (6 bases). Trimming removed 4 bases at V and 5 bases at J, with 14 bases between. The CDR3 runs 14 residues. Germline CDR1 reads MNHEY; CDR2 reads SVGAGI. The CDR3 nucleotides read TGTGCCAGCAGTTTGGACAGAGGGGTTTATGGCTACACCTTC. Translating it yields CASSLDRGVYGYTF.

Written as DNA, the CDR3 is TGTGCCAGCAGCTTCCTTCAGGGATACACTGAAGCTTTCTTT. Protein: CASSFLQGYTEAFF. The chain employs TRBV5-8 and TRBJ1-1; maybe TRBD1 (5 bases). The CDR3 has 14 amino acids. The V gene's germline CDR1 is SGHTS and CDR2 YDEGEE. Deletions cut 2 bases from V and 3 bases from J, with 11 bases between. The full variable domain, completed using reference TRBV5-8 and TRBJ1-1, is EAGVTQSPTHLIKTRGQQATLRCSPISGHTSVYWYQQALGLGLQFLLWYDEGEERNRGNFPPRFSGRQFPNYSSELNVNALELEDSALYLCASSFLQGYTEAFFGQGTRLTVV.

The chain has TRBV15 and TRBJ1-1, with 8 bases lining up with TRBD1. Germline-derived CDR1 and CDR2 are LNHNV and YYDKDF (reference sequence). Unmatched junction bases numbered 10, after V lost 3 bases and J lost 7 bases. The CDR3 sequence is 15 residues long. The CDR3: CATSRGDRGPREAFF. Here the CDR3 DNA reads TGTGCCACCAGCAGGGGCGACAGGGGCCCACGTGAAGCTTTCTTT.

J is TRBJ2-3 and V is TRBV7-2; D remains ambiguous. Trimming shortened V by 0 bases and J by 2 bases, and 15 bases separated the two germline ends. CDR1 and CDR2 from the germline V gene are SGHTA and FQGNSA. This CDR3 contains 17 residues. CDR3 residues: CASSLAFLSDNTDTQYF. The CDR3, as DNA: TGTGCCAGCAGCTTAGCATTCCTGTCAGACAACACAGATACGCAGTATTTT.

This rearrangement joins TRBV15 to TRBJ1-1; the D is unclear. The CDR3 runs 17 residues. CDR1 is LNHNV, CDR2 YYDKDF, per germline (reference sequence). Trimming removed 0 bases at V and 11 bases at J, with 25 bases between. CDR3 nucleotides: TGTGCCACCAGCAGAGATGTGAAGCGAAACATAAGAGGAGCCGCTTTCTTT. Its protein is CATSRDVKRNIRGAAFF.

The V and J genes are TRBV7-6 and TRBJ1-5, with D unresolved. Germline-derived CDR1 and CDR2 are SGHVS and FNYEAQ. V gave up 1 base and J gave up 2 bases, with 9 bases separating them. The CDR3 is 15 amino acids. In DNA form, the CDR3 reads TGTGCCAGCAGCTTAGAGGCCGGAGGCAATCAGCCCCAGCATTTT. It specifies CASSLEAGGNQPQHF.

The chain is built from TRBV28 and TRBJ2-5; TRBD2 matches 7 bases. Germline CDR1 is MDHEN and CDR2 is SYDVKM. The length of the CDR3 is 13 residues. With 7 bases clipped from V and 1 base from J, the junction kept 3 bases outside the gene matches. CDR3 loop: CASNGGGQETQYF. The DNA for the CDR3 is TGTGCCAGCAACGGCGGGGGCCAAGAGACCCAGTACTTC. The full variable domain, its missing parts supplied by reference TRBV28 and TRBJ2-5, is DVKVTQSSRYLVKRTGEKVFLECVQDMDHENMFWYRQDPGLGLRLIYFSYDVKMKEKGDIPEGYSVSREKKERFSLILESASTNQTSMYLCASNGGGQETQYFGPGTRLLVL.

The rearrangement joins TRBV7-9 to TRBJ1-5; the D gene is possibly TRBD1 (5 bases). The ends were cut back, 1 base at V and 5 bases at J, with 12 bases in the middle. Germline CDR1 is SEHNR and CDR2 is FQNEAQ (reference sequence). There are 15 residues in the CDR3. CDR3 coding DNA: TGTGCCAGCAGCTTAGGGGGGGTACAGGATCAGCCCCAGCATTTT. The encoded protein is CASSLGGVQDQPQHF.

This rearrangement joins TRBV27 to TRBJ1-2; D is possibly TRBD1 (5 bases). Deletions cut 5 bases from V and 4 bases from J, with 14 bases between. The CDR3 extends over 14 amino acids. Germline lookup yields CDR1 MNHEY and CDR2 SMNVEV (reference sequence). The CDR3 loop reads CASSPGATSYGYTF. The CDR3 DNA sequence: TGTGCCAGCAGTCCTGGGGCTACTTCCTATGGCTACACCTTC.

The chain employs TRBV19 and TRBJ1-2, with TRBD1 matching 8 bases. In germline, CDR1 is LNHDA, CDR2 SQIVND (reference sequence). This CDR3 comprises 14 residues. J lost 3 bases, V lost 4 bases, and 4 bases had no gene match. The DNA of the CDR3 is TGTGCCAGTAGTAAAGAGACAGGGGACTATGGCTACACCTTC. Protein sequence: CASSKETGDYGYTF.

This sequence joins TRBV9 and TRBJ1-6; a weak D match, TRBD1 (5 bases). CDR1 and CDR2 (germline): SGDLS, YYNGEE. Trimming stripped 2 bases from V and 5 bases from J, with 11 bases between. The CDR3 contains 15 residues. CDR3 amino acids: CASSVSPRDNSPLHF. CDR3 DNA: TGTGCCAGCAGCGTTTCCCCCAGGGATAATTCACCCCTCCACTTT.

Only one count was recorded for this clone. The gene calls are TRBV14 and TRBJ2-3; TRBD2 matches 7 bases. The CDR3 is made up of 17 amino acids. Per germline, CDR1 SGHDN and CDR2 FVKESK. V gave up 4 bases and J gave up 0 bases; unmatched junction bases: 10. This CDR3 reads CASSRLAPDLSTDTQYF. The CDR3 DNA reads TGTGCCAGCAGCCGACTAGCTCCGGATCTTAGCACAGATACGCAGTATTTT.

This clone was detected only once. The V gene is TRBV5-4, the J gene TRBJ2-2, with D possibly being TRBD2 (5 bases). This CDR3 has 18 amino acids. From germline, CDR1 is SGHNT and CDR2 YYREEE (reference sequence). The V end lost 1 base, the J end lost 1 base, and 17 bases lay between the germline ends. CDR3 region: CASSLLVGGIRNTGELFF. For the CDR3, the DNA is TGTGCCAGCAGCTTGCTGGTTGGAGGAATCAGGAACACCGGGGAGCTGTTTTTT.

CDR3 sequence (DNA): TGCAGCGTTGAGGGTGACTCTGGCTCCTACGAGCAGTACTTC. This translates into CSVEGDSGSYEQYF. This chain connects TRBV29-1 to TRBJ2-7; no clear D. V lost 3 bases and J 0 bases, leaving 12 bases between the germline ends. CDR3 length: 14 amino acids. Germline CDR1 is SQVTM and CDR2 is ANQGSEA.

J is TRBJ2-5 and V is TRBV30; 9 nucleotides match TRBD2. This CDR3 has 15 residues. With 5 bases clipped from V and 4 bases from J, the junction kept 11 bases outside the gene matches. Germline V CDR1 and CDR2: GTSNPN, SVGIG (reference sequence). CDR3 nucleotides: TGTGCCTGGTCCCTGGGGCTAGCGGGGAGAGAGACCCAGTACTTC. It codes for CAWSLGLAGRETQYF.

The chain recombines TRBV25-1 with TRBJ1-2; no definite D call. Trimming cost V 1 base and J 4 bases, with 7 bases left between them. This CDR3 spans 13 amino acids. Germline V lookup: CDR1 MGHDK, CDR2 SYGVNS. The CDR3 bases are TGTGCCAGCAGTGAATTTCGGGGCTATGGCTACACCTTC. It encodes CASSEFRGYGYTF.

V is TRBV4-3 and J is TRBJ2-3, with 10 bases fitting TRBD2. Losses at the gene ends were 1 base for V and 0 bases for J; bases not matched to a gene: 19. The CDR3 is 22 amino acids. The germline V gene has CDR1 LGHNA and CDR2 YSLEER. CDR3 protein: CASSQAKLETLAGTLSTDTQYF. CDR3 DNA sequence: TGCGCCAGCAGCCAAGCCAAACTAGAAACACTAGCGGGAACACTTAGCACAGATACGCAGTATTTT.

This clone was seen only once. The chain joins TRBV7-9 to TRBJ1-2; the match to TRBD1 covers 8 bases. Germline CDR1 reads SEHNR; CDR2 reads FQNEAQ (reference sequence). The J segment lost 8 bases and the V segment lost 0 bases, leaving 5 bases of the junction unmatched. The CDR3 has 14 amino acids. For the CDR3, the DNA is TGTGCCAGCAGCTTAGCGACAGGGGCGCCGGGCTACACCTTC. This codes for CASSLATGAPGYTF.

The rearrangement links TRBV9 to TRBJ2-1; the D gene is possibly TRBD1 (5 bases). V was trimmed by 4 bases and J by 0 bases, leaving 17 bases between them. The CDR3 loop spans 17 amino acids. Germline V lookup: CDR1 SGDLS, CDR2 YYNGEE. The CDR3 loop is CASSIQAYSSSYNEQFF. The CDR3 nucleotides are TGTGCCAGCAGCATACAGGCCTACAGTAGCTCCTACAATGAGCAGTTCTTC.

The V and J genes are TRBV4-3 and TRBJ2-3, with a possible D match to TRBD2 (7 bases). This CDR3 is built from 15 residues. The germline CDR1 and CDR2 sequences are LGHNA and YSLEER. The germline V and J ends were trimmed by 3 bases and 0 bases, with 10 bases remaining between them. The CDR3 sequence: CASSQRGPSTDTQYF. CDR3 in DNA: TGCGCCAGCAGCCAGCGGGGGCCCAGCACAGATACGCAGTATTTT.

The V gene is TRBV7-3, the J gene TRBJ1-1; TRBD1 matches at 7 bases. V shed 6 bases, J shed 2 bases, and the junction held 18 bases outside the gene matches. CDR3 length: 18 amino acids. The germline V gene encodes CDR1 SGHTA and CDR2 FQGTGA. CDR3: CASRGGATGAHRNTEAFF. The CDR3 region has the DNA TGTGCCAGCAGGGGGGGCGCCACAGGGGCTCATCGTAACACTGAAGCTTTCTTT.

CDR3 in DNA: TGTGCCAGCAGCTTGGCCAGGGCAGGGCTTTCCTATGGCTACACCTTC. This sequence encodes CASSLARAGLSYGYTF. The chain has TRBV5-4 and TRBJ1-2, with D possibly matching TRBD1 (5 bases). The V end lost 0 bases, the J end lost 4 bases, and 16 bases lay between the germline ends. The germline CDR1 and CDR2 sequences are SGHNT and YYREEE (reference sequence). The CDR3 runs to 16 residues.

The chain couples TRBV2 to TRBJ1-1; D is ambiguous. This CDR3 has 14 residues. CDR1 is SNHLY and CDR2 is FYNNEI in the germline V gene. The V end was cut by 9 bases, the J end by 6 bases, with 20 bases between. CDR3: CARRRDCRRSEAFF. The CDR3 bases are TGTGCCAGGAGACGTGATTGCAGGAGGTCTGAAGCTTTCTTT.

V gene TRBV7-6 combines with J gene TRBJ1-2; maybe TRBD1 (6 bases). Germline V gene sequence: CDR1 SGHVS, CDR2 FNYEAQ. This CDR3 is 15 amino acids long. Trimming removed 8 bases from V and 5 bases from J, with 21 bases in between. CDR3 coding DNA: TGTGCCAGCCCCTCATCCGGGTTTAGGGGGTATGGCTACACCTTC. Translated: CASPSSGFRGYGYTF.

This rearrangement joins TRBV27 to TRBJ2-7; 8 positions match TRBD1. CDR1 and CDR2 from the germline V gene are MNHEY and SMNVEV (reference sequence). This CDR3 is 13 amino acids long. The V and J ends lost 7 bases and 0 bases, in that order; junction bases with no gene match: 2. The CDR3 coding sequence is TGTGCCAGCAAAACAGGGGGCTCCTACGAGCAGTACTTC. Translation: CASKTGGSYEQYF.

The rearrangement joins TRBV10-3 to TRBJ1-4, with no clear D. Per germline, CDR1 ENHRY and CDR2 SYGVKD. The V gene lost 8 bases and the J gene lost 5 bases, with 12 bases spanning the gap. The CDR3 contains 13 residues. Here the CDR3 DNA reads TGTGCCATCTCCGACGTACAGAATGAAAAACTGTTTTTT. Translation gives CAISDVQNEKLFF.

The chain couples TRBV5-1 to TRBJ1-1; 7 positions agree with TRBD1. V dropped 0 bases and J dropped 2; count of bases not matched to a gene: 10. The germline V gene has CDR1 SGHRS and CDR2 YFSETQ. This CDR3 contains 17 residues. CDR3 DNA: TGCGCCAGCAGCTTGGAAGTGGCAGGGGGTGCTAACACTGAAGCTTTCTTT. Translating it yields CASSLEVAGGANTEAFF.

The table lists this clone with a count of one. The chain joins TRBV5-1 to TRBJ2-3, with D possibly being TRBD2 (5 bases). Germline CDR1 reads SGHRS; CDR2 reads YFSETQ. The CDR3 covers 15 residues. V was cut by 4 bases and J by 2 bases, with 14 bases left in between. This chain's CDR3 is CASSAPTGYTDTQYF. The DNA of the CDR3 is TGCGCCAGCAGCGCCCCAACGGGGTACACAGATACGCAGTATTTT. The full variable domain, rest sourced from reference TRBV5-1 and TRBJ2-3, is KAGVTQTPRYLIKTRGQQVTLSCSPISGHRSVSWYQQTPGQGLQFLFEYFSETQRNKGNFPGRFSGRQFSNSRSEMNVSTLELGDSALYLCASSAPTGYTDTQYFGPGTRLTVL.

The chain recombines TRBV5-6 with TRBJ2-7, with 8 nucleotides matching TRBD2. J was trimmed by 4 bases and V by 4 bases; bases with no gene match: 13. The V gene's germline CDR1 is SGHDT and CDR2 YYEEEE. The CDR3 is made up of 16 amino acids. As DNA, the CDR3 is TGTGCCAGCAGCGTAGGGACGAGAGCGGGGGCGTACGAGCAGTACTTC. Its translation: CASSVGTRAGAYEQYF.